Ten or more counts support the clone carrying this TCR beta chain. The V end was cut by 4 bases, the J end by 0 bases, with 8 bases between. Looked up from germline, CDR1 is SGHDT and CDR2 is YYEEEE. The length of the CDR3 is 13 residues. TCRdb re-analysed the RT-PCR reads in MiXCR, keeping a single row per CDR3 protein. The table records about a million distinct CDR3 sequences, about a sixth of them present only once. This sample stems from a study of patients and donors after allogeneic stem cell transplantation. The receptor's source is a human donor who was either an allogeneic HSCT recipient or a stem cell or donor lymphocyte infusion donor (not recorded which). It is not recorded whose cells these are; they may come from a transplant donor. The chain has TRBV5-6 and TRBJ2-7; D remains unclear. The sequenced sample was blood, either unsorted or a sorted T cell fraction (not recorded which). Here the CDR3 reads CASSPMNSYEQYF. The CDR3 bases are TGTGCCAGCAGCCCCATGAACTCCTACGAGCAGTACTTC.